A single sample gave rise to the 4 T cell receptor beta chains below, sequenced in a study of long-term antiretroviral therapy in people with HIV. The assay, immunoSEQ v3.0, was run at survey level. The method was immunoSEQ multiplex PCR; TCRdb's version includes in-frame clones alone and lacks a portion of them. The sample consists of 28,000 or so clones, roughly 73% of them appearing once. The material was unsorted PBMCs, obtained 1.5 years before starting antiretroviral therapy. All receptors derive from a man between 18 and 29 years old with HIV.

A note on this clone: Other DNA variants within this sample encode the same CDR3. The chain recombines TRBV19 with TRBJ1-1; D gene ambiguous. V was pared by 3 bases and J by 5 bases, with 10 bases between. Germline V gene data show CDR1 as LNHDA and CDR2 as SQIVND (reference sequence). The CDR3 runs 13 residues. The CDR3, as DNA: TGTGCCAGTAGTATCCTAGGGAATACTGAAGCTTTCTTT. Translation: CASSILGNTEAFF.

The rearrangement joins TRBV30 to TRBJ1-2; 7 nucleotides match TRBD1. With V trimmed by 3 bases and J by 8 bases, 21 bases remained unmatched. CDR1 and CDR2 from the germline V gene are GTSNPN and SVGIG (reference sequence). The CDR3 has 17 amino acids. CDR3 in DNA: TGTGCCTGGAGCTCTCTACTCCGGGACAGCAAAAGGTGGGGCTACACCTTC. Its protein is CAWSSLLRDSKRWGYTF.

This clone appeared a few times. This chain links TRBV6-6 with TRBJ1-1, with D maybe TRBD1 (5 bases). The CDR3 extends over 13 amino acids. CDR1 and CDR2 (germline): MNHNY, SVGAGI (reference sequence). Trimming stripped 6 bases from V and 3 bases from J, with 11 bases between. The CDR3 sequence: CASSHDSYTEAFF. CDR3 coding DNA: TGTGCCAGCAGCCACGACAGTTACACTGAAGCTTTCTTT.

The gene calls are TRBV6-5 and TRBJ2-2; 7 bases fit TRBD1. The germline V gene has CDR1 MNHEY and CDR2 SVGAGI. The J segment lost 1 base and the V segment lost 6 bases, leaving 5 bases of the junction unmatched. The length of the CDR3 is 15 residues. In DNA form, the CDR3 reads TGTGCCAGCAGCTGGAGGACAGGGAACACCGGGGAGCTGTTTTTT. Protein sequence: CASSWRTGNTGELFF.